The sequence of this T cell receptor (beta chain) was determined in a study of blood T cell repertoires in COVID-19. Study background: Spain, Italy and the United States supplied samples that represented acute and convalescent COVID-19. PBMCs, B-cell-depleted T cells, or T cells provided the cDNA or gDNA that made up the material.

The CDR3 length is 18 residues. Germline lookup yields CDR1 KGHDR and CDR2 SFDVKD. The V and J ends lost 1 base and 0 bases, in that order; junction bases with no gene match: 6. TCRdb's table, derived via immunoSEQ multiplex PCR, lists solely in-frame clones and lacks some. This table holds about 100,000 clones, around 88% found once. Sequencing used peripheral blood. The chain links TRBV24-1 to TRBJ2-1, with TRBD2 matching over 9 bases. This sequence originates from a man older than 75 with acute or convalescent COVID-19. This chain's CDR3 is CATSDFPSGESSYNEQFF. For the CDR3, the DNA is TGTGCCACCAGTGATTTTCCTAGCGGGGAGAGCTCCTACAATGAGCAGTTCTTC.